The source of this TCR beta chain is a study of a mutant IDH1 vaccine in newly diagnosed glioma. Study background: Previous treatment comprised radiotherapy, temozolomide, or both, mostly both.

Germline V lookup: CDR1 SGDLS, CDR2 YYNGEE. Trimming left V 0 bases short and J 5 bases short, with 14 bases between. CDR3 length: 16 amino acids. Details on this clone: Its target is not known.

The assay was immunoSEQ multiplex PCR, and TCRdb's table has in-frame clones only and misses some. The repertoire has just under 95,000 clones, about 80% of them found once; the top ten carry roughly 6.9%. Study-level points and caveats: Shifts in the top peripheral T cell clonotypes seemed unrelated to pseudoprogression. A vaccine-induced immune response developed in 90% to 95% of the patients.

The time point: baseline, week 1 (first vaccination visit). Regarding treatment: pre-vaccination baseline after standard-of-care therapy. Astrocytomas found in donors were new, WHO grade 3 or 4, IDH1-mutant and ATRX-lost. The receptor comes from a man in his forties with glioma. V gene TRBV9 combines with J gene TRBJ1-4, with D maybe TRBD1 (5 bases). This specimen was PBMCs, taken from a glioma patient treated with radiotherapy, temozolomide or both. CDR3 sequence (DNA): TGTGCCAGCAGCGTAGACCCTGGGACCGAGAATGAAAAACTGTTTTTT. Amino acids: CASSVDPGTENEKLFF.